Below are 24 T cell receptor beta chains sequenced from a single sample in a study of cytomegalovirus exposure and HLA in healthy donors. This PCR relied on a set of 60 Vbeta primers and 13 Jbeta primers. TCRdb's copy holds only in-frame clones and misses some; the assay was immunoSEQ multiplex PCR. The sample has over 100,000 clones; 77% are singletons. The specimen sequenced was PBMCs. Receptors were obtained from a man aged 40-49 years in good health and CMV-seropositive.

J is TRBJ1-2 and V is TRBV2, with D perhaps matching TRBD1 (5 bases). Trimming took 1 base from V and 3 from J, leaving 9 bases between them. The CDR3 has 14 amino acids. CDR1 and CDR2 (germline): SNHLY, FYNNEI. Here the CDR3 DNA reads TGTGCCAGCAGTGAAGGCAGGGTGTACTATGGCTACACCTTC. This encodes CASSEGRVYYGYTF.

The genes are TRBV18 and TRBJ1-1; no clear D gene. Looked up from germline, CDR1 is KGHSH and CDR2 is LQKENI. With 3 bases removed from V and 7 bases from J, the gap between germline ends came to 15 bases. The CDR3 has 14 residues. Written as DNA, the CDR3 is TGTGCCAGCTCACCTCCTAGTGGATACCTTGAAGCTTTCTTT. It yields the protein CASSPPSGYLEAFF.

V usage is TRBV14 and J usage is TRBJ2-1; D is unclear. Germline assignment: CDR1 SGHDN and CDR2 FVKESK. V was trimmed by 3 bases and J by 3 bases, leaving 6 bases between them. CDR3 size: 13 residues. CDR3 coding DNA: TGTGCCAGCAGCCAGCAGGACTACAATGAGCAGTTCTTC. Encoded protein: CASSQQDYNEQFF.

The CDR3 nucleotides read TGTGCCAGCAGCTTAGCCACTGCTAATTCACCCCTCCACTTT. This translates into CASSLATANSPLHF. The J gene is TRBJ1-6, the V gene TRBV7-9; D is uncertain. CDR3 length equals 14 residues. V lost 0 bases and J lost 6, with 6 bases in between. Per germline, CDR1 SEHNR and CDR2 FQNEAQ (reference sequence).

The V gene is TRBV5-1, the J gene TRBJ2-7; 7 positions match TRBD1. The trim removed 0 bases at V and 3 bases at J, leaving 9 bases unmatched. This CDR3 has 16 residues. Germline V gene lookup returns CDR1 SGHRS and CDR2 YFSETQ. This CDR3 reads CASSLGGRQGSYEQYF. CDR3 DNA sequence: TGCGCCAGCAGCTTGGGGGGCCGACAGGGTAGCTACGAGCAGTACTTC.

This clone was counted a single time. CDR3 in amino acids: CASSRSTGRRFF. DNA for the CDR3: TGCGCCAGCAGCCGCTCGACAGGCCGGCGGTTCTTC. This chain connects TRBV4-3 to TRBJ2-1; weak D call: TRBD1 (6 bases). Trimming shortened V by 4 bases and J by 15 bases, and 16 bases separated the two germline ends. The CDR3 has 12 amino acids. In germline, CDR1 is LGHNA, CDR2 YSLEER.

The rearrangement uses TRBV7-8 and TRBJ2-2; D possibly corresponds to TRBD2 (7 bases). V was shortened by 5 bases and J by 5 bases, with 15 bases between the two germline ends. Germline V lookup: CDR1 SGHVS, CDR2 FQNEAQ. The CDR3 has 15 residues. CDR3: CASSPGGTRTGELFF. CDR3 sequence (DNA): TGTGCCAGCAGCCCGGGGGGCACCAGGACCGGGGAGCTGTTTTTT. The entire variable domain, with the rest obtained from reference TRBV7-8 and TRBJ2-2, is as follows: GAGVSQSPRYKVAKRGQDVALRCDPISGHVSLFWYQQALGQGPEFLTYFQNEAQLDKSGLPSDRFFAERPEGSVSTLKIQRTQQEDSAVYLCASSPGGTRTGELFFGEGSRLTVL.

The chain recombines TRBV18 with TRBJ1-4; 7 nucleotides line up with TRBD1. J was trimmed by 8 bases and V by 6 bases; bases with no gene match: 6. Germline V lookup: CDR1 KGHSH, CDR2 LQKENI. CDR3 size: 13 residues. The CDR3 spells CASSGGTEEKLFF. The CDR3 bases are TGTGCCAGCTCGGGTGGGACAGAGGAAAAACTGTTTTTT.

On this clone itself: Mismatch with germline at one junction end may stem from a read error. This chain connects TRBV6-5 to TRBJ1-2; maybe TRBD1 (6 bases). Germline V gene lookup returns CDR1 MNHEY and CDR2 SVGAGI. The CDR3 sequence is 15 residues long. CDR3 in amino acids: CAGSSTTGYLHGYTF. CDR3 sequence (DNA): TGTGCCGGCAGTTCCACGACAGGCTACCTACATGGCTACACCTTC.

The rearrangement links TRBV20-1 to TRBJ2-5; D is unresolved. Germline CDR1 and CDR2: DFQATT and SNEGSKA (reference sequence). The CDR3 totals 10 residues. The V end lost 6 bases, the J end lost 1 base, and 3 bases lay between the germline ends. The CDR3 DNA follows: TGCAGTGCCATCCAAGAGACCCAGTACTTC. Its protein is CSAIQETQYF.

This chain uses TRBV18 with TRBJ1-4; TRBD1 might be the D (5 bases). Germline assignment: CDR1 KGHSH and CDR2 LQKENI. Deletions cut 2 bases from V and 8 bases from J, with 12 bases between. This CDR3 contains 14 residues. CDR3 bases: TGTGCCAGCTCACCAGACAGTGCACCAGAAAAACTGTTTTTT. Translation: CASSPDSAPEKLFF.

The chain employs TRBV29-1 and TRBJ2-1; 8 nucleotides line up with TRBD2. CDR1 SQVTM and CDR2 ANQGSEA come from the germline V gene. The CDR3 runs 14 residues. The J segment lost 3 bases and the V segment lost 6 bases, leaving 7 bases of the junction unmatched. CDR3 loop: CSVADGGDYNEQFF. The DNA for the CDR3 is TGCAGCGTCGCTGACGGGGGGGACTACAATGAGCAGTTCTTC.

The V call is TRBV6-6, the J call TRBJ1-5; no reliable D call. Trimming stripped 0 bases from V and 6 bases from J, with 15 bases between. Germline values: CDR1 MNHNY, CDR2 SVGAGI (reference sequence). The CDR3 contains 16 residues. The CDR3 DNA reads TGTGCCAGCAGTTACTCCAGTGGTGGCGGGAGTCAGCCCCAGCATTTT. It translates to CASSYSSGGGSQPQHF.

V usage is TRBV4-1 and J usage is TRBJ2-5; TRBD2 matches at 9 bases. Germline loops: CDR1 MGHRA, CDR2 YSYEKL. The CDR3 is 15 residues long. The trim removed 1 base at V and 5 bases at J, leaving 5 bases unmatched. The CDR3 loop is CASSQVAGGHETQYF. Written as DNA, the CDR3 is TGCGCCAGCAGCCAAGTGGCGGGGGGGCATGAGACCCAGTACTTC.

V usage is TRBV5-1 and J usage is TRBJ2-1; 9 bases map to TRBD2. The CDR3 totals 16 residues. Unmatched junction bases numbered 6, after V lost 0 bases and J lost 5 bases. Germline assignment: CDR1 SGHRS and CDR2 YFSETQ. The DNA of the CDR3 is TGCGCCAGCAGCTTGGTGGGGACTAGCAGTGACAATGAGCAGTTCTTC. As protein: CASSLVGTSSDNEQFF.

CDR3 DNA sequence: TGCAGCGTTGAAGAGCGGGGCACAGATACGCAGTATTTT. This gives the protein CSVEERGTDTQYF. The rearrangement joins TRBV29-1 to TRBJ2-3, with D maybe TRBD2 (5 bases). V was clipped by 0 bases and J by 1 base, with 5 bases between them. CDR1 and CDR2 (germline): SQVTM, ANQGSEA. CDR3 length equals 13 residues.

The chain uses TRBV19 and TRBJ2-5, with TRBD1 identical over 8 bases. The J call may be faulty, since TRBJ2-7 better matches the DNA end. Germline CDR1 and CDR2: LNHDA and SQIVND (reference sequence). The CDR3 covers 14 residues. The CDR3, as DNA: TGTGCCAGTAGTATACAGGGGGCATCCTACGAGCAGTACTTC. It codes for CASSIQGASYEQYF.

The sample holds a few counts of this clone. The genes are TRBV5-5 and TRBJ2-7, with 7 positions matching TRBD1. The junction had 8 bases not matched to a gene; V was cut back by 4 bases and J by 4 bases. The CDR3 length is 14 residues. Germline assignment: CDR1 SGHKS and CDR2 YYEKEE (reference sequence). The CDR3 protein is CASSPDRELYEQYF. The CDR3 DNA reads as TGTGCCAGCAGCCCCGACAGGGAGTTGTACGAGCAGTACTTC.

DNA for the CDR3: TGTGCCAGCAGTTACTCGAGTGGCCGGGGGGATACGCAGTATTTT. Its translation: CASSYSSGRGDTQYF. The chain employs TRBV6-5 and TRBJ2-3, with a weak D call TRBD2 (6 bases). The V and J ends lost 0 bases and 6 bases respectively, with 13 bases between them. Per the germline V gene, CDR1 is MNHEY and CDR2 is SVGAGI. The CDR3 consists of 15 residues.

The chain joins TRBV9 to TRBJ2-3; possible D gene TRBD2, 6 bases. In germline, CDR1 is SGDLS, CDR2 YYNGEE. CDR3 length equals 16 residues. Trimming left V 2 bases short and J 1 base short, with 14 bases between. The CDR3: CASSVRDSWGTDTQYF. For the CDR3, the DNA is TGTGCCAGCAGCGTTCGGGACTCCTGGGGCACAGATACGCAGTATTTT.

J is TRBJ1-1 and V is TRBV28; D possibly corresponds to TRBD1 (5 bases). Trimming took off 3 bases at V and 3 bases at J, with 14 bases between the two ends. This CDR3 has 15 amino acids. Germline CDR1 reads MDHEN; CDR2 reads SYDVKM. The CDR3 is CASSLESGADTEAFF. In DNA form, the CDR3 reads TGTGCCAGCAGTTTGGAGTCTGGGGCCGACACTGAAGCTTTCTTT. The full variable domain, with the rest looked up from reference TRBV28 and TRBJ1-1, is DVKVTQSSRYLVKRTGEKVFLECVQDMDHENMFWYRQDPGLGLRLIYFSYDVKMKEKGDIPEGYSVSREKKERFSLILESASTNQTSMYLCASSLESGADTEAFFGQGTRLTVV.

This clone was recorded only once. J is TRBJ2-7 and V is TRBV5-1; no definite D call. CDR1 is SGHRS and CDR2 is YFSETQ in the germline V gene. V lost 1 base and J 3 bases, leaving 8 bases between the germline ends. This CDR3 spans 13 amino acids. CDR3 coding DNA: TGCGCCAGCAGCTTGAGTAACAGCTACGAGCAGTACTTC. Protein product: CASSLSNSYEQYF.

This chain uses TRBV7-8 with TRBJ2-7; TRBD2 agrees at 7 bases. J lost 8 bases, V lost 2 bases, and 21 bases had no gene match. CDR1 SGHVS and CDR2 FQNEAQ come from the germline V gene. The CDR3 extends over 18 amino acids. The CDR3 reads CASSLPKGEASGVLQQYF. As DNA, the CDR3 is TGTGCCAGCAGCTTACCAAAAGGTGAGGCGAGCGGGGTCCTTCAGCAGTACTTC.

The chain uses TRBV4-2 and TRBJ2-5; 7 bases fit TRBD1. The tail of the sequence fits TRBJ2-7 better, so the J call may be wrong. The CDR3 has 16 amino acids. Germline CDR1 LGHNA, CDR2 YNFKEQ. The CDR3 nucleotides are TGTGCCAGCAGCCAAGATTGGGGGACAGCGTCCTACGAGCAGTACTTC. This translates into CASSQDWGTASYEQYF.